The clone carrying this T cell receptor (beta chain) has just one count. The data are from a study of T cell changes during pregnancy in multiple sclerosis. Produced via immunoSEQ multiplex PCR; TCRdb's table is partial and in-frame only. The table lists 45,000 to 50,000 clones, around nine tenths of them singletons. The starting material was CD4+ T cells from peripheral blood mononuclear cells, obtained in the second trimester of pregnancy. The sequence derives from a female donor in good health, enrolled as a control in a pregnancy study.

CDR3 sequence: CASKGGQGYYEQYF. DNA of the CDR3: TGTGCCAGCAAGGGGGGGCAGGGGTACTACGAGCAGTACTTC. This chain joins TRBV6-1 and TRBJ2-7; D perhaps matches TRBD2 (7 bases). CDR1 is MNHNS and CDR2 is SASEGT in the germline V gene. The CDR3 covers 14 residues. The V and J ends lost 7 bases and 3 bases respectively, with 16 bases between them.